This section outlines one TCR beta chain sequence together with its context. Germline loops: CDR1 MNHNY, CDR2 SVGAGI (reference sequence). The junction had 2 bases not matched to a gene; V was cut back by 6 bases and J by 0 bases. The CDR3 contains 14 residues. This record comes from a study of shared clonotypes between healthy human individuals. Replicate PCRs for sorted subsets used 200 ng DNA; this equaled about 30,000 T cell genomes. Original processing notes: Filtering differed, since immunoSEQ gave only junction sequences and no quality scores. TCRdb keeps only in-frame clones here, not all; method: immunoSEQ multiplex PCR. The DNA gave D and trimming, while V, J and clone size come from that table. The table lists around 1.4 million clones, just under 99% of them singletons, with roughly 0.35% in the top ten.

This TCR came from a man younger than 45 in good health. The rearrangement links TRBV6-6 to TRBJ2-3, with 8 bases identical to TRBD2. Input material: naive CD4+ T cells sorted from blood. As for subset: CD45RA+ positively selected. The CDR3 DNA is TGTGCCAGCAGATCTAGCGGGAGCACAGATACGCAGTATTTT. It yields the protein CASRSSGSTDTQYF.